This T cell receptor beta chain was identified in a study of blood T cell repertoires in COVID-19. Overall study: Sample material is recorded as cDNA or gDNA derived from T cells, B-cell-depleted T cells, or PBMCs.

The length of the CDR3 is 14 residues. Germline V gives CDR1 MNHNS, CDR2 SASEGT. Repertoires were generated with immunoSEQ multiplex PCR, while TCRdb's copy carries only in-frame clones and drops some. The table records about 210,000 clones, roughly 87% of them present only once. Individuals drawn from around 24 US areas were about 18 to 95 years old. Which cohort a participant joined came from the clinical history participants gave. Note on this clone: At one boundary the junction diverges from the germline segment, which might be a read error.

The material sequenced was PBMCs or T cells enriched from blood (not recorded which). The chain is built from TRBV6-1 and TRBJ2-5; 8 nucleotides match TRBD1. The clonotype comes from a man younger than 30 with acute COVID-19. The CDR3, as DNA: TGTGCCAGCAGCGAAGCAGGGGGCGAGGAGACCCAGTACTTC. Its translation is CASSEAGGEETQYF.